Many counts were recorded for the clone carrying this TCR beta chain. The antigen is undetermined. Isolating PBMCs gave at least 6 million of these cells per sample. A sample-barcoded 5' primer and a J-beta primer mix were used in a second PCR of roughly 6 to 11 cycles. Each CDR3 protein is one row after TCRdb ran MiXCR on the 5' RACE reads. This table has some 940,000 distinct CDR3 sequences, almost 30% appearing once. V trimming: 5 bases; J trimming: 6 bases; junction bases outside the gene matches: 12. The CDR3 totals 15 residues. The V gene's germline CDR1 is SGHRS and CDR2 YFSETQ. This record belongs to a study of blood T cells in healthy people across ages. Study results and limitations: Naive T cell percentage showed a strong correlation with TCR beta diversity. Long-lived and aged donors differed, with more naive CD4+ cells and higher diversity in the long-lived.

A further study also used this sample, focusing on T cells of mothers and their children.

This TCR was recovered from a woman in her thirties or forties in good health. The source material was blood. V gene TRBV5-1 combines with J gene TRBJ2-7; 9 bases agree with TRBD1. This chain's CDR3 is CASSTRTGAKIEQYF. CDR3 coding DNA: TGCGCCAGCAGTACCCGGACAGGGGCCAAAATCGAGCAGTACTTC.